Reported below is one T cell receptor (beta chain). As yet, its antigen is unknown. The V gene end was trimmed by 5 bases and the J gene end by 8 bases; junction bases not matched to a gene: 9. This CDR3 has 16 amino acids. Germline V gives CDR1 MNHEY, CDR2 SMNVEV (reference sequence). The data are from a study of beta chain features in type 1 diabetes. Findings and caveats of the study: Type 1 diabetes patients had fewer VDJ junction insertions and more deletions. Shorter TCRB CDR3s, moderately but significantly so, were found in Type 1 diabetes patients in all four CD4+ subsets. Although PCR might favor shorter templates, it would do so equally in patients and controls.

Expressed TCRB transcripts were sequenced, since all the RNA that had been isolated was reverse transcribed. The protocol was immunoSEQ multiplex PCR, while the TCRdb copy is restricted to in-frame clones and leaves out a portion. The data show hundreds of thousands of clones, over 10% seen once. Sorting based on CD45RO/CCR7/CD25/CD127/CD95/CD27 separated CD4+ naive, central memory, regulatory and stem cell-like memory cells. The clonotype was recovered from a woman between 18 and 29 years old with type 1 diabetes. The sequenced sample consisted of naive CD4+ T cells from blood. The chain combines TRBV27 with TRBJ2-1; the match to TRBD2 covers 13 bases. This CDR3 is CASSSPGLAGIHEQFF. The CDR3 nucleotides are TGTGCCAGCAGTAGTCCGGGACTAGCGGGAATACATGAGCAGTTCTTC.